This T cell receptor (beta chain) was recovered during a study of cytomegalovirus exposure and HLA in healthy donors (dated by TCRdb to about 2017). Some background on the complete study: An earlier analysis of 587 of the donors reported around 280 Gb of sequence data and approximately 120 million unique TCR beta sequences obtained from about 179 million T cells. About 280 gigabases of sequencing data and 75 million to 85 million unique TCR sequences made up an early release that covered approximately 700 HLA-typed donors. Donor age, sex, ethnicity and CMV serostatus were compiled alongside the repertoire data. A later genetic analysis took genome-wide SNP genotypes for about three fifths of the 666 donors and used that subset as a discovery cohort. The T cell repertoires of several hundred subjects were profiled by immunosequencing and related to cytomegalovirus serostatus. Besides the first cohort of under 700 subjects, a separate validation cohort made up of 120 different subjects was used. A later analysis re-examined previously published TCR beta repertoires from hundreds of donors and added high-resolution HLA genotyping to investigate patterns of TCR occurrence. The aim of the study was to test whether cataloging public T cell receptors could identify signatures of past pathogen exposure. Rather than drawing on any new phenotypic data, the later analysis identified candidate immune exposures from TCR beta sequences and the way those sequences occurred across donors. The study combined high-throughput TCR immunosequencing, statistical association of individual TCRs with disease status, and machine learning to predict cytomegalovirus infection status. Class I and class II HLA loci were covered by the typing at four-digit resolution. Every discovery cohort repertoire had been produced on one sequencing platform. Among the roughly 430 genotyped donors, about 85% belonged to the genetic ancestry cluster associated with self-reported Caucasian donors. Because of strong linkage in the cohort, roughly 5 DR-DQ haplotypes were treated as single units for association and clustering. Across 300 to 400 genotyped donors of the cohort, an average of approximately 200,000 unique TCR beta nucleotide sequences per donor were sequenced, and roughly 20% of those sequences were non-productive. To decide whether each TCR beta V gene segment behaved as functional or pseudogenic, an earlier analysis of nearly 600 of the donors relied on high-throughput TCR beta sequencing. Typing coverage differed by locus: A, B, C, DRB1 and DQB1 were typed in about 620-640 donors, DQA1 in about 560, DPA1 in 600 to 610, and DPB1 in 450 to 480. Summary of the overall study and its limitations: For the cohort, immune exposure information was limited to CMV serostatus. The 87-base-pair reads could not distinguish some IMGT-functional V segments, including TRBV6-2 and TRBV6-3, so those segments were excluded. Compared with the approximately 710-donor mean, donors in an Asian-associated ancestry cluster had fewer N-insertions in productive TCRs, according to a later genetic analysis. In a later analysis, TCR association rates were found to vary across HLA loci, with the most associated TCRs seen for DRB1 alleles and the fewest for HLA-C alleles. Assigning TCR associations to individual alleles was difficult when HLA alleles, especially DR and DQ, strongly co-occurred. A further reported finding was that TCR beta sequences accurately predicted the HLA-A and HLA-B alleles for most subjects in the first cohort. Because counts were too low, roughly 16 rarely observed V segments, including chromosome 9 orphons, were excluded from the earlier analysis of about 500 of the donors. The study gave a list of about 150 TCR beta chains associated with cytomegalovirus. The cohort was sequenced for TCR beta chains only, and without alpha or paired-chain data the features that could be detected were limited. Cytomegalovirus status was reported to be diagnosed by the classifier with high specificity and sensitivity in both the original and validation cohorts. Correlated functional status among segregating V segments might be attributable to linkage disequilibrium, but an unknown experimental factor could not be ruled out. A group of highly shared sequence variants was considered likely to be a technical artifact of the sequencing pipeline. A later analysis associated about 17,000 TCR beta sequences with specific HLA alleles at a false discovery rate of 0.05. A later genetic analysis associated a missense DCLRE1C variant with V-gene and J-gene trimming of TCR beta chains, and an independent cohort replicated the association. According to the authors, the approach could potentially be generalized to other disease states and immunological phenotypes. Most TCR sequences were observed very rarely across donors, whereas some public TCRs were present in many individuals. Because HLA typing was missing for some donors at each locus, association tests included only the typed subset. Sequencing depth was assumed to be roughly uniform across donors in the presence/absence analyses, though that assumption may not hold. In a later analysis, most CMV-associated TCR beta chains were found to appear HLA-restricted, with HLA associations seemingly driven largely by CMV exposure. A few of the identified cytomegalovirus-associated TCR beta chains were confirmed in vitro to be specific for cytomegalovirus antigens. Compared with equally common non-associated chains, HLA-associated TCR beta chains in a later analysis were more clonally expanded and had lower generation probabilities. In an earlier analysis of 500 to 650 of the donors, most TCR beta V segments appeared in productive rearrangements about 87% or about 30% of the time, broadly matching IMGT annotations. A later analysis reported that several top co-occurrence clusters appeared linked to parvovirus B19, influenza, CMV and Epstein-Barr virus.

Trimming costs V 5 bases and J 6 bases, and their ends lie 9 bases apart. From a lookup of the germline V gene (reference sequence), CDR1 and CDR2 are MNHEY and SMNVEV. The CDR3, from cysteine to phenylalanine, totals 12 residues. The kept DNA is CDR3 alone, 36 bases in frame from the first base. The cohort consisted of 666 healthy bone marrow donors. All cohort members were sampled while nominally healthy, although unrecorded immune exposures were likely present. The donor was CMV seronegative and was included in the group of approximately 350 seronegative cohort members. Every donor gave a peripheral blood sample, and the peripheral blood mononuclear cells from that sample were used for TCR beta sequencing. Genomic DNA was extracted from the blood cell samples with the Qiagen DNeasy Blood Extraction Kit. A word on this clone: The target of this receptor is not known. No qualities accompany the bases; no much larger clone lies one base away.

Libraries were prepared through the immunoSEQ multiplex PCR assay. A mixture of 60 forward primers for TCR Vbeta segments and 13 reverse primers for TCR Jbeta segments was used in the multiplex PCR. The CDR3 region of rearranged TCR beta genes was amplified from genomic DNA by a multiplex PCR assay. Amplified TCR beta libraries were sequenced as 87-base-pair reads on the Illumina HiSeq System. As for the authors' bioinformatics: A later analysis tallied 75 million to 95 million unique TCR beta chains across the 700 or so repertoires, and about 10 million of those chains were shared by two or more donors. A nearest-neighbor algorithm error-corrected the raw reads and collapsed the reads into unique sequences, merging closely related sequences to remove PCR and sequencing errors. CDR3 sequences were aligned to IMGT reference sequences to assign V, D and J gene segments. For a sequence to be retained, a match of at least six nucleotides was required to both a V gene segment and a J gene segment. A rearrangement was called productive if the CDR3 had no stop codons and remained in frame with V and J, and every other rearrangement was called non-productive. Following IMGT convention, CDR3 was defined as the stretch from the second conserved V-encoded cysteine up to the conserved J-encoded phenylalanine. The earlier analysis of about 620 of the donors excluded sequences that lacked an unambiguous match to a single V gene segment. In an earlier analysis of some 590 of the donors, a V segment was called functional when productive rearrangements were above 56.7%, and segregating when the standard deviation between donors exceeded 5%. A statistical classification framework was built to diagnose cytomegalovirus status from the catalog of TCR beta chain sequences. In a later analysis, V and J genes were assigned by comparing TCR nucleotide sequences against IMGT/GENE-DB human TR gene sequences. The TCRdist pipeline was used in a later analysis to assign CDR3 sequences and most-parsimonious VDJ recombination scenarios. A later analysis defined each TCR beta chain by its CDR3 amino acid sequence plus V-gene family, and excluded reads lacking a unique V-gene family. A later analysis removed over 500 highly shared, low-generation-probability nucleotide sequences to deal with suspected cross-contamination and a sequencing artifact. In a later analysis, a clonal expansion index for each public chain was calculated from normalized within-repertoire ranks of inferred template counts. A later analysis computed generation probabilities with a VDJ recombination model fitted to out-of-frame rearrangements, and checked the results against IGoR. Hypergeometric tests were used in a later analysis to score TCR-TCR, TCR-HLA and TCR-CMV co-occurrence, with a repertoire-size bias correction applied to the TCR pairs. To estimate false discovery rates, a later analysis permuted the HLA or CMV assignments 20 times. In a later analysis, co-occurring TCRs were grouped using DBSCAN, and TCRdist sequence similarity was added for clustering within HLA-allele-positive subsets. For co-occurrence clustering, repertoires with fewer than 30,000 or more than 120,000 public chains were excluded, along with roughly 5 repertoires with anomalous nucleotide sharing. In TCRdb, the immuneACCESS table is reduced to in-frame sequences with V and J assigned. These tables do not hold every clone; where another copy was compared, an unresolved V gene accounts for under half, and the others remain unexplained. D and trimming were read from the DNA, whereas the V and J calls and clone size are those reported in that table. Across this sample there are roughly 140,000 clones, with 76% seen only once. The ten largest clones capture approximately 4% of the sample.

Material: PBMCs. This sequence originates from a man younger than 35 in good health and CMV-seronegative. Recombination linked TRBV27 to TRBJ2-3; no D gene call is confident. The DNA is TGTGCCAGCAGTGTGTCGTCGGATACGCAGTATTTT. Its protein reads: CASSVSSDTQYF.